This entry concerns a single TCR beta chain. In the study's own analysis: Amplification of reference gene primers was used by the study to estimate nucleated cell counts. Libraries were prepared by immunoSEQ multiplex PCR; TCRdb keeps only in-frame clonotypes and omits some of them. The V and J calls and clone size were taken over from that table, and D and trimming were inferred from the DNA. The sample includes 110,000 to 150,000 clones, more than 75% seen only once; the top ten take 5%. This entry belongs to a study of blood T cell repertoires in COVID-19. Study-wide context: Donors in the United States, Italy and Spain gave samples during acute or convalescent COVID-19. Sample material is recorded as cDNA or gDNA derived from T cells, B-cell-depleted T cells, or PBMCs.

Germline V CDR1 and CDR2: MNHNS, SASEGT. The CDR3 runs 13 residues. The V and J ends lost 1 base and 8 bases respectively, with 11 bases between them. The sequence was collected from a woman aged 50 to 65 with acute or convalescent COVID-19. The chain has TRBV6-1 and TRBJ1-2, with D hard to call. Sequenced: peripheral blood. In DNA form, the CDR3 reads TGTGCCAGCAGTGAAGGGTCATATCGGGGCTACACCTTC. This encodes CASSEGSYRGYTF.